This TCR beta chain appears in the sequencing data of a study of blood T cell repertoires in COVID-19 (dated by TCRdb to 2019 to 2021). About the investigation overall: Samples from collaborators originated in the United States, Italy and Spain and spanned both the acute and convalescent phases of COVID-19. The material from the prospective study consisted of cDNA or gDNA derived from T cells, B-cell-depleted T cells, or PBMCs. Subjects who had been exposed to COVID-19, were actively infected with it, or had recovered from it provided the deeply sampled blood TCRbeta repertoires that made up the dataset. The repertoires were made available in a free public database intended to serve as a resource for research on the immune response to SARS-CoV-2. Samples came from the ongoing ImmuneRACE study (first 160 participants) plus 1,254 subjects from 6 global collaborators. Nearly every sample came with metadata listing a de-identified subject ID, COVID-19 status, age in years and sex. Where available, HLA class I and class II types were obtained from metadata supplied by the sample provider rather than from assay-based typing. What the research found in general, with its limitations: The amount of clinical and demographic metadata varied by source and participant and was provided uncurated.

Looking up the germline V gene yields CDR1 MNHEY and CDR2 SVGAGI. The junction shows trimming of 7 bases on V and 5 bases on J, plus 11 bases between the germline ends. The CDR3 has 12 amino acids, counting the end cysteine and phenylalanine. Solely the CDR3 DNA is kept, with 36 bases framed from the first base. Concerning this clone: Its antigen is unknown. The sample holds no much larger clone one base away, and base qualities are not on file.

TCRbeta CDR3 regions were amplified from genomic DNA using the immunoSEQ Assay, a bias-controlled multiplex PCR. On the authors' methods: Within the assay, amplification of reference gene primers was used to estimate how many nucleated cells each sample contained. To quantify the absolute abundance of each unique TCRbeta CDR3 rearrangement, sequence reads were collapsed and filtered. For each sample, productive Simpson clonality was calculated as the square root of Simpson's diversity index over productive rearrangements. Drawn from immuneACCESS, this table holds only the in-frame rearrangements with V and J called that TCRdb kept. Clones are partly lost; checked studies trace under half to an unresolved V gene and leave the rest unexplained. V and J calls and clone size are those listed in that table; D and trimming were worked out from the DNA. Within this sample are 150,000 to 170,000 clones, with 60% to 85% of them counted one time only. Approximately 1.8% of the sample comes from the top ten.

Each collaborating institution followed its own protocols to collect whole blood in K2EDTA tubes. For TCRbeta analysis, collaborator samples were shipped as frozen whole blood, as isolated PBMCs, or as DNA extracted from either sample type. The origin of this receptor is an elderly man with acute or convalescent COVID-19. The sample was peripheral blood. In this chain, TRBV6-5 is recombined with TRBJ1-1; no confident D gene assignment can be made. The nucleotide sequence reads TGTGCCAGCAAAGGGCCGGGGACTGAAGCTTTCTTT. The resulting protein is CASKGPGTEAFF.